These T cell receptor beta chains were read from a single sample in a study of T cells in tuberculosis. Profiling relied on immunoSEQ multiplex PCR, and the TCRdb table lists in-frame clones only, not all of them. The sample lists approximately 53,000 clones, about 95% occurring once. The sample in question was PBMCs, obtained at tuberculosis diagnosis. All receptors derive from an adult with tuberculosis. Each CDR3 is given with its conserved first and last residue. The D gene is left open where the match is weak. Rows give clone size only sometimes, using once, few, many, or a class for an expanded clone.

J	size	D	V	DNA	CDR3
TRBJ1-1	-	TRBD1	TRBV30	TGTGCCGTGGGACAGAGGAACACTGAAGCTTTCTTT	CAVGQRNTEAFF
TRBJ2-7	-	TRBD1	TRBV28	TGTGCCAGCAGCAGACGGGACAGGCCAACCTACGAGCAGTACTTC	CASSRRDRPTYEQYF
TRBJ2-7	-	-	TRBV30	TGTGCCTGGGAAAAACAGAACTACGAGCAGTACTTC	CAWEKQNYEQYF
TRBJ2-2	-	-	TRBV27	TGTGCCACAGGGGTCTCAAACACCGGGGAGCTGTTTTTT	CATGVSNTGELFF
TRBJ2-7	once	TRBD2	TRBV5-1	TGCGCCAGCAGCCTCACTAGCGGGAGGTCCTACGAGCAGTACTTC	CASSLTSGRSYEQYF
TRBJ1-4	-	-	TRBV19	TGTGCCAGTAGTGCAGGTCGAGCAGATAATGAAAAACTGTTTTTT	CASSAGRADNEKLFF
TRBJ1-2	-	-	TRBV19	TGTGCCAGTAGTATTAGAGTGAGTCGCAGGTCCGCCAACAGCTACACCTTC	CASSIRVSRRSANSYTF
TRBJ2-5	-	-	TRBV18	TGTGCCAGCTCATCACTAGAGGCGGAGACCCAGTACTTC	CASSSLEAETQYF
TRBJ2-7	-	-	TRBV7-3	TGTGCCAGCAGCCATGAGCCCCTCTACGAGCAGTACTTC	CASSHEPLYEQYF
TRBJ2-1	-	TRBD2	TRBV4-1	TGCGCCAGCAGCGAAAGATTAACTAGCGGGAGGGCCGGGACGAATGAGCAGTTCTTC	CASSERLTSGRAGTNEQFF
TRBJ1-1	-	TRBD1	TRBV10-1	TGCGCCAGCAGCAGGACAGGGAACACTGAAGCTTTCTTT	CASSRTGNTEAFF
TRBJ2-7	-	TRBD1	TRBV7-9	TGTGCCAGCAGCCCCTACCCGGGACAGGGCCCGAACTTC	CASSPYPGQGPNF
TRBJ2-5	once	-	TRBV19	TGTGCCAGTAGCGTCGACAGGTACGGGACCCAGTACTTC	CASSVDRYGTQYF
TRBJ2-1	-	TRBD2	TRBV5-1	TGCGCCAGCAGCTTGGAACTAGCGGCCTACAATGAGCAGTTCTTC	CASSLELAAYNEQFF
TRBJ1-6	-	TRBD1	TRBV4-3	TGCGCCAGCAGCCAAATCGGGACAGGGGGCCGGAGTTCACCCCTCCACTTT	CASSQIGTGGRSSPLHF
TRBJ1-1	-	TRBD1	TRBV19	TGTGCCAGTAGGTTGACAGGGGGGAACGAAGCTTTCTTT	CASRLTGGNEAFF
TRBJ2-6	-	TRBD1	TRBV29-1	TGCAGCGTTGAACCGCAGGGGGCTGGGGCCAACGTCCTGACTTTC	CSVEPQGAGANVLTF
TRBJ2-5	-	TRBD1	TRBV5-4	TGTGCCAGCAGCTCGACAGGGTTAGGAGAGACCCAGTACTTC	CASSSTGLGETQYF
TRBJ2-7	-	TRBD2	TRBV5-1	TGCGCCAGCAGCTTGCCGGCGGGGGACGAGCAGTACTTC	CASSLPAGDEQYF
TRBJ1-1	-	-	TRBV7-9	TGTGCCAGCAGCCTTACAGTCGGAATCGGGAACACTGAAGCTTTCTTT	CASSLTVGIGNTEAFF
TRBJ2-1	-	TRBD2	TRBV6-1	TGTGCCAGCAGTGGATTCGGGACTAGACCCTACAATGAGCAGTTCTTC	CASSGFGTRPYNEQFF
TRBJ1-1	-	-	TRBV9	TGTGCCAGCAGCCCCCCCATGAACACTGAAGCTTTCTTT	CASSPPMNTEAFF
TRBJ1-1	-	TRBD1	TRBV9	TGTGCCAGCAGCGTAACAGGGGCGGACACTGAAGCTTTCTTT	CASSVTGADTEAFF
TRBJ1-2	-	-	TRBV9	TGTGCCAGCAGCGTAGCCGCGGGTCGGATTGACTATGGCTACACCTTC	CASSVAAGRIDYGYTF
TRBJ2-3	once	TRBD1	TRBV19	TGTGCCAGTAGTATTCGTACGGGCCTTGGGGACAGGTGGACAGATACGCAGTATTTT	CASSIRTGLGDRWTDTQYF
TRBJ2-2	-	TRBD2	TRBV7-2	TGTGCCAGCAGCTTAGTGGCGGGAGTGGTTTTGGGGGAGCTGTTTTTT	CASSLVAGVVLGELFF
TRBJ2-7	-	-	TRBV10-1	TGCGCCAGCAGTGAGTCAAGGCAGGGCCTTACAATCTACGAGCAGTACTTC	CASSESRQGLTIYEQYF
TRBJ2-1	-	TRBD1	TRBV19	TGTGCCAGTAGCGACAGGGCCGAGGGTGAGCAGTTCTTC	CASSDRAEGEQFF
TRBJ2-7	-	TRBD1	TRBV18	TGTGCCAGCTCATTTAGCAGGGGGCTGGACTACGAGCAGTACTTC	CASSFSRGLDYEQYF
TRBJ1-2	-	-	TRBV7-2	TGTGCCAGCAGCGGCCTTAGTGTGGGGCGGAATGGCTACACCTTC	CASSGLSVGRNGYTF
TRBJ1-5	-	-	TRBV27	TGTGCCAGCGGGGCTGGGTCAACGATGTCTCAGCCCCAGCATTTT	CASGAGSTMSQPQHF
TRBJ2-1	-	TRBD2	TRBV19	TGTGCCAGTAGGGGTAGCGGGAGGGAGGAGCAGTTCTTC	CASRGSGREEQFF
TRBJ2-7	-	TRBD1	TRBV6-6	TGTGCCAGCAGTCCAAACCGGGACAGGGACTCCTACGAGCAGTACTTC	CASSPNRDRDSYEQYF
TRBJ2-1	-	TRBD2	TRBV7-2	TGTGCCAGCAGCTTAATCGCGGGAGGGTACAATGAGCAGTTCTTC	CASSLIAGGYNEQFF
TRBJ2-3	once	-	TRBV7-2	TGTGCCAGCAGCTCCTTCAGAGATACGCAGTATTTT	CASSSFRDTQYF
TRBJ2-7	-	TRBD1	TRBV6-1	TGTGCCAGCAGTGAATGGACAGGGTCAGGATCCTACGAGCAGTACTTC	CASSEWTGSGSYEQYF
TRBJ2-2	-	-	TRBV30	TGTGCCTGGAGTAGGGGTGTGGCGAACACCGGGGAGCTGTTTTTT	CAWSRGVANTGELFF
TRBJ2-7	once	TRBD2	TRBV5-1	TGCGCCAGCAGCTTGGAGCGGGACTACGAGCAGTACTTC	CASSLERDYEQYF
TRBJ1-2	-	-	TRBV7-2	TGTGCCAGCAGGGGGGAGGGAGGAGTCTATGGCTACACCTTC	CASRGEGGVYGYTF
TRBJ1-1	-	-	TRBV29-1	TGCAGCGTTCCCCTTAATACTGAAGCTTTCTTT	CSVPLNTEAFF
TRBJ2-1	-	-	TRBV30	TGTGCCTGGAGTGTACGAAACACTAAAAACAATGAGCAGTTCTTC	CAWSVRNTKNNEQFF
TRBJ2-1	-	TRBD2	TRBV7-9	TGTGCCAGCAGCTTAGCGCTTGGCACTAGCGGGAGGGCCGTTGAGCAGTTCTTC	CASSLALGTSGRAVEQFF
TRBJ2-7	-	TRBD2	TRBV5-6	TGTGCCAGCAGCTTGACCAGCGGGACGGGATACGAGCAGTACTTC	CASSLTSGTGYEQYF
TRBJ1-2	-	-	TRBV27	TGTGCCAGCAGTTTATCGATCGGGTCTCGGGGGGGCTACACCTTC	CASSLSIGSRGGYTF
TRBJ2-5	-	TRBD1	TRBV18	TGTGCCAGCTCACCACCCCCAGGGGGCTCGTTCCGACAAGGGACCCAGTACTTC	CASSPPPGGSFRQGTQYF